This T cell receptor (beta chain) comes out of a study of cytomegalovirus exposure and HLA in healthy donors. Study findings and constraints: As confirmed in vitro, three CMV-associated chains were specific for CMV antigens.

A word on this clone: The antigen is undetermined.

PCR employed 60 Vbeta and 13 Jbeta primers. Sequenced by immunoSEQ multiplex PCR; TCRdb stores in-frame clones only, minus some. The sample lists around 130,000 clones; approximately 85% were seen once. Sequences were obtained from PBMCs. This receptor was identified in a woman aged 40 to 50 in good health and CMV-seronegative.

The CDR3 region has the DNA TGTGCCAGCAGTTTAGGAGGACAGGGCACAGATACGCAGTATTTT. Its translation: CASSLGGQGTDTQYF. V is TRBV27 and J is TRBJ2-3; 7 bases align to TRBD1. The J segment lost 1 base and the V segment lost 2 bases, leaving 3 bases of the junction unmatched. Germline V gene lookup returns CDR1 MNHEY and CDR2 SMNVEV (reference sequence). CDR3 length: 15 amino acids.